Presented here are 27 T cell receptor beta chains from one specimen sequenced in a study of T cell responses to AZD1222 COVID-19 vaccine. The repertoire was sequenced with immunoSEQ multiplex PCR; TCRdb's copy has only in-frame clones and lacks some. This sample has over 150,000 clones, with approximately 90% found just once. The sequences come from peripheral blood, collected on day 0 of AZD1222 vaccination. Receptor source: an adult in good health.

The CDR3 nucleotides are TGTGCCAGCAGTTTATCCGGGCCCAGGAATTCTAACTATGGCTACACCTTC. This encodes CASSLSGPRNSNYGYTF. The chain has TRBV27 and TRBJ1-2; no clear D. CDR1 MNHEY and CDR2 SMNVEV come from the germline V gene (reference sequence). V was trimmed by 0 bases and J by 0 bases, leaving 14 bases between them. The CDR3 is 17 residues long.

This clone was seen more than once but under ten times. The V call is TRBV14, the J call TRBJ1-1; D gene uncertain. The CDR3 is made up of 14 amino acids. Germline assignment: CDR1 SGHDN and CDR2 FVKESK. Between the trimmed V and J ends, which lost 0 bases and 0 bases, there was a span of 5 bases. The CDR3 DNA follows: TGTGCCAGCAGCCAAGACAACATGAACACTGAAGCTTTCTTT. As protein: CASSQDNMNTEAFF. Supplemented by reference TRBV14 and TRBJ1-1, the full variable domain reads EAGVTQFPSHSVIEKGQTVTLRCDPISGHDNLYWYRRVMGKEIKFLLHFVKESKQDESGMPNNRFLAERTGGTYSTLKVQPAELEDSGVYFCASSQDNMNTEAFFGQGTRLTVV.

The V gene is TRBV5-4, the J gene TRBJ1-2, with D possibly being TRBD1 (6 bases). This CDR3 is 14 amino acids long. V lost 5 bases, J lost 6 bases, and 17 bases lay in between. The germline V gene has CDR1 SGHNT and CDR2 YYREEE (reference sequence). The CDR3 region is CASRAWAGENGYTF. The CDR3 DNA follows: TGTGCCAGCAGGGCTTGGGCAGGGGAGAATGGCTACACCTTC. Together with reference TRBV5-4 and TRBJ1-2, the CDR3 gives the full variable domain: ETGVTQSPTHLIKTRGQQVTLRCSSQSGHNTVSWYQQALGQGPQFIFQYYREEENGRGNFPPRFSGLQFPNYSSELNVNALELDDSALYLCASRAWAGENGYTFGSGTRLTVV.

The chain combines TRBV2 with TRBJ2-5; either TRBD1 or TRBD2 may fit D (5 bases each). V dropped 6 bases and J dropped 4 bases, with 9 bases sitting between them. Germline V lookup: CDR1 SNHLY, CDR2 FYNNEI. The CDR3 is 12 residues long. The CDR3 loop is CASREGLETQYF. CDR3 sequence (DNA): TGTGCCAGCAGAGAGGGGTTAGAGACCCAGTACTTC.

This clone is a singleton in its sample. This rearrangement joins TRBV13 to TRBJ2-1; tentatively, D is TRBD2 (7 bases). With 3 bases removed from V and 10 bases from J, the gap between germline ends came to 19 bases. The germline V gene has CDR1 PRHDT and CDR2 FYEKMQ (reference sequence). This CDR3 comprises 15 residues. CDR3 nucleotides: TGTGCCAGCAGCTTGTGGGGGGGGGCGGGATGGGAGCAGTTCTTC. Amino acid sequence: CASSLWGGAGWEQFF.

CDR3 bases: TGTGCCAGCAGCTTGCCCGGGGAGCTGTTTTTT. Translated, it gives CASSLPGELFF. The chain joins TRBV5-5 to TRBJ2-2, with unresolved D. The CDR3 contains 11 residues. Germline CDR1 and CDR2: SGHKS and YYEKEE (reference sequence). V shed 1 base and J shed 6 bases, with 1 base lying between them.

This clone appeared a single time. This sequence joins TRBV4-1 and TRBJ2-1; D is possibly TRBD1 (5 bases). The CDR3 loop spans 15 amino acids. With 6 bases removed from V and 4 bases from J, the gap between germline ends came to 16 bases. Germline V gene lookup returns CDR1 MGHRA and CDR2 YSYEKL. CDR3 DNA: TGCGCCAGCAGGGTTGAGGCGACAGTTTACAATGAGCAGTTCTTC. This codes for CASRVEATVYNEQFF.

Note on this clone: The same CDR3 also results from other DNA sequences found in this sample. The chain has TRBV18 and TRBJ2-7, with D unclear. The CDR3 contains 12 residues. V was trimmed by 4 bases and J by 0 bases, leaving 4 bases between them. Germline CDR1 reads KGHSH; CDR2 reads LQKENI. CDR3 in DNA: TGTGCCAGCTCACTGGACTCCTACGAGCAGTACTTC. Protein product: CASSLDSYEQYF.

The chain links TRBV2 to TRBJ2-1; 10 nucleotides line up with TRBD1. The V and J ends lost 5 bases and 2 bases, in that order; junction bases with no gene match: 3. CDR1 and CDR2 from the germline V gene are SNHLY and FYNNEI. The CDR3 has 15 amino acids. The CDR3 here is CASSKDRGTYNEQFF. CDR3 coding DNA: TGTGCCAGCAGTAAGGACAGGGGGACCTACAATGAGCAGTTCTTC.

This clone has only one observation. V gene TRBV4-2 combines with J gene TRBJ1-1; D might be TRBD1 (5 bases). Trimming removed 4 bases from V and 5 bases from J, with 17 bases in between. The CDR3 length is 15 residues. Germline V gene sequence: CDR1 LGHNA, CDR2 YNFKEQ. CDR3 amino acids: CASSRDTGYRTEAFF. CDR3 DNA sequence: TGTGCCAGCAGCCGAGATACAGGATATCGGACTGAAGCTTTCTTT.

The rearrangement joins TRBV10-3 to TRBJ1-2; D is perhaps TRBD1 (5 bases). CDR1 ENHRY and CDR2 SYGVKD come from the germline V gene. Trimming removed 3 bases at V and 4 bases at J, with 15 bases between. This CDR3 is built from 15 residues. For the CDR3, the DNA is TGTGCCATCAGTGATCCGAGGGGCACCCGCTATGGCTACACCTTC. It specifies CAISDPRGTRYGYTF.

This sequence joins TRBV9 and TRBJ2-1, with 13 bases aligning to TRBD2. In germline, CDR1 is SGDLS, CDR2 YYNGEE. V gave up 4 bases and J gave up 2 bases; unmatched junction bases: 9. The CDR3 is 18 residues long. This CDR3 is CASSWTSGGRHTYNEQFF. The CDR3 coding sequence is TGTGCCAGCAGCTGGACTAGCGGGGGCCGACACACCTACAATGAGCAGTTCTTC.

This clone has a handful of counts. The chain carries TRBV10-3 and TRBJ2-2; D unresolved. The germline gives CDR1 ENHRY, CDR2 SYGVKD. The length of the CDR3 is 14 residues. With 3 bases removed from V and 4 bases from J, the gap between germline ends came to 9 bases. CDR3 in DNA: TGTGCCATCAGTGATCTCCAATCCACCGGGGAGCTGTTTTTT. This gives the protein CAISDLQSTGELFF.

This clone has just one count. The chain couples TRBV5-6 to TRBJ1-6; D is ambiguous. The CDR3 contains 19 residues. The V gene's germline CDR1 is SGHDT and CDR2 YYEEEE. Trimming removed 4 bases at V and 3 bases at J, with 23 bases between. The CDR3: CASSELRARSSNYNSPLHF. CDR3 nucleotides: TGTGCCAGCAGCGAACTCCGTGCGCGCTCAAGCAACTATAATTCACCCCTCCACTTT.

The rearrangement joins TRBV11-2 to TRBJ1-3; tentative D call: TRBD1 (6 bases). V dropped 6 bases and J dropped 7 bases, with 16 bases sitting between them. This CDR3 has 14 residues. From germline, CDR1 is SGHAT and CDR2 FQNNGV. The CDR3 coding sequence is TGTGCCAGCAGGTCTACCGGGGGCGGGAACACCATATATTTT. As protein: CASRSTGGGNTIYF.

The V gene is TRBV3-1 (or the pseudogene TRBV3-2), the J gene TRBJ1-4; a possible D gene is TRBD1 (6 bases). Germline V gene data show CDR1 as LGHDT and CDR2 as YNNKEL (reference sequence). This CDR3 region has 17 residues. V lost 0 bases, J lost 3 bases, and 14 bases lay in between. This CDR3 is CASSQDSRTASNEKLFF. The DNA for the CDR3 is TGTGCCAGCAGCCAAGATTCAAGGACAGCCTCTAATGAAAAACTGTTTTTT.

The DNA for the CDR3 is TGTGCCAGCAGGGGACAGTTTAGCAATCAGCCCCAGCATTTT. It codes for CASRGQFSNQPQHF. The chain has TRBV6-5 and TRBJ1-5, with TRBD1 identical over 7 bases. The germline gives CDR1 MNHEY, CDR2 SVGAGI. V lost 6 bases to trimming and J lost 0 bases; unmatched junction nucleotides: 2. The CDR3 is made up of 14 amino acids.

This sequence joins TRBV14 and TRBJ2-1, with 9 bases fitting TRBD2. Germline CDR1 SGHDN, CDR2 FVKESK. The J segment lost 4 bases and the V segment lost 8 bases, leaving 9 bases of the junction unmatched. This CDR3 comprises 15 residues. CDR3 nucleotide sequence: TGTGCCAGCCGCCCGACTAGCGGAAATTACAATGAGCAGTTCTTC. It specifies CASRPTSGNYNEQFF.

The V gene is TRBV5-8, the J gene TRBJ2-1; D is perhaps TRBD1 or TRBD2 (6 bases each). CDR1 SGHTS and CDR2 YDEGEE come from the germline V gene. The CDR3 has 15 residues. V was trimmed by 2 bases and J by 9 bases, leaving 18 bases between them. CDR3 residues: CASSLKRGAVVEQFF. The CDR3 DNA reads as TGTGCCAGCAGCTTAAAAAGGGGGGCGGTTGTTGAGCAGTTCTTC.

This sequence joins TRBV6-5 and TRBJ1-1; 7 positions agree with TRBD1. The CDR3 runs 15 residues. Germline lookup yields CDR1 MNHEY and CDR2 SVGAGI. With 3 bases clipped from V and 3 bases from J, the junction kept 7 bases outside the gene matches. In DNA, the CDR3 is TGTGCCAGCAGTTATAGGACAGGAGGAGACACTGAAGCTTTCTTT. This codes for CASSYRTGGDTEAFF.

Here the CDR3 reads CASSMMVFGRGDTEAFF. The DNA of the CDR3 is TGTGCCAGTAGTATGATGGTCTTTGGCCGGGGGGACACTGAAGCTTTCTTT. V is TRBV19 and J is TRBJ1-1; D perhaps matches TRBD1 (5 bases). Germline V gene sequence: CDR1 LNHDA, CDR2 SQIVND (reference sequence). V was trimmed by 3 bases and J by 3 bases, leaving 20 bases between them. This CDR3 comprises 17 residues.

The rearrangement links TRBV7-9 to TRBJ1-2; D unresolved. The CDR3 has 12 residues. The germline V gene has CDR1 SEHNR and CDR2 FQNEAQ (reference sequence). The ends were cut back, 5 bases at V and 10 bases at J, with 14 bases in the middle. The CDR3 here is CASSTNAPDYTF. The CDR3 coding sequence is TGTGCCAGCAGCACTAACGCTCCAGACTACACCTTC.

The chain combines TRBV5-1 with TRBJ2-7; 11 bases agree with TRBD1. Germline values: CDR1 SGHRS, CDR2 YFSETQ. This CDR3 has 14 residues. Trimming took 4 bases from V and 4 from J; bases not matched to a gene: 4. CDR3 coding DNA: TGCGCCAGCAGCCCAGGACAGGGGGCTTACGAGCAGTACTTC. Residues: CASSPGQGAYEQYF.

J is TRBJ1-1 and V is TRBV11-2; weak D call: TRBD1 (5 bases). V lost 5 bases and J lost 5, with 18 bases in between. Per germline, CDR1 SGHAT and CDR2 FQNNGV. The CDR3 spans 15 residues. Here the CDR3 DNA reads TGTGCCAGCAGCCTAGGAGGGGTGATGAGGACTGAAGCTTTCTTT. This gives the protein CASSLGGVMRTEAFF.

V usage is TRBV21-1 and J usage is TRBJ2-7; TRBD2, the table's D call, lacks a check against the DNA. TRBV21-1 is labeled a pseudogene. This CDR3 spans 16 amino acids. CDR3 bases: TGTGCCAGCAGAAGTAGCGGGGGGTGCCCTCCCTACGAGCAGTACTTC. Its protein is CASRSSGGCPPYEQYF.

The CDR3 coding sequence is TGTGCCAGCAGTGAGGCACGGGCCTGGATTCCTTCTGGAAACACCATATATTTT. Translating gives CASSEARAWIPSGNTIYF. This sequence joins TRBV6-1 and TRBJ1-3; D is unclear. The CDR3 extends over 18 amino acids. The V and J ends lost 3 bases and 1 base respectively, with 19 bases between them. CDR1 MNHNS and CDR2 SASEGT come from the germline V gene.

The chain joins TRBV10-2 to TRBJ1-1, with D unresolved. The CDR3 is 14 amino acids. V lost 4 bases and J lost 10, with 19 bases in between. The germline CDR1 and CDR2 sequences are WSHSY and SAAADI. CDR3 DNA sequence: TGCGCCAGCAGTGCCAGAGTTCTGAGCCTTGGAGCTTTCTTT. Translation gives CASSARVLSLGAFF.